The 20 T cell receptor beta chains given below trace back to one sample, sequenced in a study of CD8 T cells in Susac syndrome. The RNA input was about 0.5 to 1 ug, and it was reverse transcribed with random hexamers. One entry per CDR3 protein, called by TCRdb with MiXCR from the immunoSEQ multiplex PCR reads. The sample contains around 80,000 distinct CDR3 sequences, about 94% of which appear only once. The specimen sequenced was CD8+ T cells from PBMCs. All receptors derive from a human donor with Susac syndrome.

V gene TRBV20-1 combines with J gene TRBJ2-3; TRBD2 might be the D (6 bases). V was shortened by 7 bases and J by 1 base, with 9 bases between the two germline ends. This CDR3 is 12 amino acids long. CDR1 and CDR2 from the germline V gene are DFQATT and SNEGSKA (reference sequence). The DNA for the CDR3 is TGCAGTGGCCCTAGCGGCACAGATACGCAGTATTTT. This codes for CSGPSGTDTQYF.

J is TRBJ1-5 and V is TRBV6-2 or TRBV6-3; 10 bases are shared with TRBD1. CDR1 is MNHEY and CDR2 is SVGEGT in the germline V gene. The CDR3 spans 16 residues. The trim removed 4 bases at V and 7 bases at J, leaving 10 bases unmatched. The CDR3 sequence is CASSFLLTGGGQPQHF. For the CDR3, the DNA is TGTGCCAGCAGTTTCCTCCTGACAGGGGGCGGCCAGCCCCAGCATTTT.

This clonotype was counted a single time. V usage is TRBV4-1 and J usage is TRBJ1-2, with a possible D match to TRBD1 (5 bases). The CDR3 is 16 amino acids. Germline loops: CDR1 MGHRA, CDR2 YSYEKL. The ends were cut back, 0 bases at V and 4 bases at J, with 15 bases in the middle. The CDR3 DNA sequence: TGCGCCAGCAGCCAAGATGGCAGGGTCGGGATCTATGGCTACACCTTC. Protein product: CASSQDGRVGIYGYTF.

This clonotype was found once. The chain recombines TRBV3-1 with TRBJ1-2; 8 bases are a match to TRBD1. Unmatched junction bases numbered 19, after V lost 6 bases and J lost 1 base. The CDR3 is 19 amino acids. Germline V gene sequence: CDR1 LGHDT, CDR2 YNNKEL (reference sequence). CDR3 amino acids: CASSRLLPGQVKLNYGYTF. As DNA, the CDR3 is TGTGCCAGCAGTCGATTACTTCCGGGACAGGTCAAACTTAACTATGGCTACACCTTC.

The genes are TRBV24-1 and TRBJ1-2; possible D gene TRBD1, 6 bases. Germline V gives CDR1 KGHDR, CDR2 SFDVKD. CDR3 length: 14 amino acids. Deletions cut 3 bases from V and 6 bases from J, with 13 bases between. CDR3 DNA: TGTGCCACCAGTGATCCCAGGGGAAACGATGGCTACACCTTC. Translation: CATSDPRGNDGYTF.

CDR3 loop: CASSDRDMAYEQYF. As DNA, the CDR3 is TGTGCCAGCAGCGACCGGGACATGGCCTACGAGCAGTACTTC. The chain joins TRBV11-2 to TRBJ2-7, with a tentative D call TRBD1 (6 bases). Trimming left V 5 bases short and J 2 bases short, with 13 bases between. This CDR3 has 14 residues. Germline-derived CDR1 and CDR2 are SGHAT and FQNNGV.

This chain uses TRBV7-9 with TRBJ2-1; TRBD2 agrees at 12 bases. This CDR3 has 15 amino acids. Germline CDR1 reads SEHNR; CDR2 reads FQNEAQ (reference sequence). V dropped 6 bases and J dropped 4; count of bases not matched to a gene: 4. In nucleotides, the CDR3 is TGTGCCAGCAGATTGACTAGCGGGGGTTACAATGAGCAGTTCTTC. It yields the protein CASRLTSGGYNEQFF.

The chain uses TRBV6-1 and TRBJ1-5; D is undetermined. Per the germline V gene, CDR1 is MNHNS and CDR2 is SASEGT. The length of the CDR3 is 15 residues. Trimming left V 6 bases short and J 4 bases short, with 16 bases between. This CDR3 is CASSLDIESNQPQHF. The CDR3 DNA follows: TGTGCCAGCAGCCTCGACATAGAAAGTAATCAGCCCCAGCATTTT.

This clonotype was counted once. V and J are TRBV4-3 and TRBJ2-7, with D possibly TRBD2 on 6 matching bases. Germline V gives CDR1 LGHNA, CDR2 YSLEER. V lost 0 bases to trimming and J lost 0 bases, with 12 bases between them. CDR3 length: 16 amino acids. CDR3 DNA: TGCGCCAGCAGCCAAGATCCGGGACTTAGCTCCTACGAGCAGTACTTC. As protein: CASSQDPGLSSYEQYF.

The chain has TRBV7-8 and TRBJ1-5; TRBD1 matches at 11 bases. The J segment lost 5 bases and the V segment lost 5 bases, leaving 2 bases of the junction unmatched. Germline lookup yields CDR1 SGHVS and CDR2 FQNEAQ. The CDR3 is 14 amino acids. The CDR3: CASSVDRGHQPQHF. In DNA form, the CDR3 reads TGTGCCAGCAGCGTGGACAGGGGGCATCAGCCCCAGCATTTT.

This clonotype was observed a single time. The chain links TRBV20-1 to TRBJ1-2, with 7 bases aligning to TRBD1. Losses at the gene ends were 5 bases for V and 6 bases for J; bases not matched to a gene: 9. The CDR3 length is 13 residues. Germline CDR1 and CDR2: DFQATT and SNEGSKA (reference sequence). In nucleotides, the CDR3 is TGCAGTGCTTTAGACAGGGAGGTAAATGGCTACACCTTC. Its translation: CSALDREVNGYTF.

The chain joins TRBV7-3 to TRBJ2-3; maybe TRBD2 (6 bases). V was shortened by 2 bases and J by 6 bases, with 9 bases between the two germline ends. Germline-derived CDR1 and CDR2 are SGHTA and FQGTGA. This CDR3 spans 13 amino acids. The CDR3, as DNA: TGTGCCAGCAGCTTAGGAGGGGCGGATACGCAGTATTTT. The encoded protein is CASSLGGADTQYF.

CDR3 in amino acids: CSARLAGGDYEQYF. CDR3 sequence (DNA): TGCAGTGCTAGGTTAGCGGGAGGTGACTACGAGCAGTACTTC. The gene calls are TRBV20-1 and TRBJ2-7; TRBD2 aligns across 10 bases. After removal of 3 bases from V and 3 bases from J, the junction contained 5 bases not matched to a gene. This CDR3 comprises 14 residues. In germline, CDR1 is DFQATT, CDR2 SNEGSKA (reference sequence).

With regard to this clonotype: A read error may produce the germline difference seen at one junction end. The chain has TRBV5-4 and TRBJ2-1, with 9 bases aligning to TRBD2. CDR3 length: 14 amino acids. Germline loops: CDR1 SGHNT, CDR2 YYREEE (reference sequence). The CDR3 region has the DNA TGTGCCAGCGCATCGGGAGGCGGGAGGGCCGCCGGGCTCTTC. It encodes CASASGGGRAAGLF.

The genes are TRBV29-1 and TRBJ2-1; 10 bases align to TRBD1. With 1 base clipped from V and 3 bases from J, the junction kept 6 bases outside the gene matches. From germline, CDR1 is SQVTM and CDR2 ANQGSEA. The CDR3 covers 16 residues. The CDR3 DNA sequence: TGCAGCGTTGAAGGGGGACAGGGGCGAAACTACAATGAGCAGTTCTTC. Encoded protein: CSVEGGQGRNYNEQFF.

The chain is built from TRBV10-3 and TRBJ1-2; 10 bases are a match to TRBD1. J was trimmed by 4 bases and V by 10 bases; bases with no gene match: 15. In germline, CDR1 is ENHRY, CDR2 SYGVKD. This CDR3 comprises 16 residues. The CDR3, as DNA: TGTGCCACGGGGACAGGGGATTACATATTCCGCTATGGCTACACCTTC. Translating gives CATGTGDYIFRYGYTF.

This clonotype was detected only once. V gene TRBV30 combines with J gene TRBJ2-3; TRBD1 matches at 7 bases. CDR3 length: 16 amino acids. V shed 4 bases, J shed 4 bases, and the junction held 14 bases outside the gene matches. CDR1 and CDR2 (germline): GTSNPN, SVGIG (reference sequence). In DNA, the CDR3 is TGTGCCTGGAATCCGACAGGGATGGTGTATGCAGATACGCAGTATTTT. Encoded protein: CAWNPTGMVYADTQYF.

In its sample, this clonotype was seen once. The chain carries TRBV3-1 and TRBJ2-5, with a weak D call TRBD2 (5 bases). The length of the CDR3 is 13 residues. Germline lookup yields CDR1 LGHDT and CDR2 YNNKEL (reference sequence). V was cut by 3 bases and J by 3 bases, with 8 bases left in between. The chain's CDR3 is CASSHQAEETQYF. In DNA, the CDR3 is TGTGCCAGCAGCCACCAAGCGGAAGAGACCCAGTACTTC.

The V and J genes are TRBV2 and TRBJ2-7, with TRBD2 identical over 12 bases. The V gene end was trimmed by 5 bases and the J gene end by 3 bases; junction bases not matched to a gene: 5. CDR1 and CDR2 (germline): SNHLY, FYNNEI. CDR3 size: 15 residues. CDR3 protein: CASSPSGGAGYEQYF. For the CDR3, the DNA is TGTGCCAGCAGTCCTAGCGGGGGGGCAGGCTACGAGCAGTACTTC.

CDR3 bases: TGTGCCAGCAGCGGCTATGGCTACACCTTC. Protein sequence: CASSGYGYTF. This chain links TRBV9 with TRBJ1-2; no clear D. Trimming removed 3 bases from V and 4 bases from J, with 1 base in between. Germline-derived CDR1 and CDR2 are SGDLS and YYNGEE. The CDR3 covers 10 residues.